A selection of T cell receptor beta chains follows, all from one sample in a study of blood T cell repertoires in COVID-19. Method: immunoSEQ multiplex PCR; TCRdb's copy keeps in-frame clones and lacks some. The data show 200,000 to 250,000 clones, around nine tenths seen once. The sample was peripheral blood. The receptors stem from a woman aged 55-70 years with acute or convalescent COVID-19. Both conserved end residues are part of each CDR3. The D gene is left open where the match is weak. Only part of the rows carry a size: once, few, many, or a class if the clone is expanded.

CDR3nt | CDR3aa | d_gene | len | abundance | j_gene | v_gene
TGTGCCAGCAGTTACCCGACAGGGGTAGGCTACACCTTC | CASSYPTGVGYTF | TRBD1 | 13 | - | TRBJ1-2 | TRBV6-2/TRBV6-3
TGTGCCAGCAGCTTTGGTAACAGGGTTCCGGGGAGCAATCAGCCCCAGCATTTT | CASSFGNRVPGSNQPQHF | - | 18 | - | TRBJ1-5 | TRBV21-1
TGTGCCAGCAGTTACTCCGGGGGGGCAAATCAGCCCCAGCATTTT | CASSYSGGANQPQHF | - | 15 | many | TRBJ1-5 | TRBV6-2/TRBV6-3
TGTGCCAGCAGCTCGAGACTAGCGGGAGGGACCGGGGAGCTGTTTTTT | CASSSRLAGGTGELFF | TRBD2 | 16 | - | TRBJ2-2 | TRBV7-2
TGTGCCAGCAGTTCTGGGGGCTACTATGGCTACACCTTC | CASSSGGYYGYTF | - | 13 | - | TRBJ1-2 | TRBV6-5
TGTGCCAGCAGATGGACTAGCGGGAGGGCAGATACGCAGTATTTT | CASRWTSGRADTQYF | TRBD2 | 15 | - | TRBJ2-3 | TRBV6-5
TGTGCCAGCAGCGAGGGAGGGGGGGCGCATTCACCCCTCCACTTT | CASSEGGGAHSPLHF | - | 15 | - | TRBJ1-6 | TRBV9
TGTGCCTGGGTGGGAGACAGGGGAAACTCACCCCTCCACTTT | CAWVGDRGNSPLHF | TRBD1 | 14 | - | TRBJ1-6 | TRBV30
TGCGCCAGCAGCCAAGAAGCTAGCGGGAGGGCCTACAATGAGCAGTTCTTC | CASSQEASGRAYNEQFF | TRBD2 | 17 | - | TRBJ2-1 | TRBV4-3
TGTGCCAGCTCCCTAGATAGCAATCAGCCCCAGCATTTT | CASSLDSNQPQHF | - | 13 | - | TRBJ1-5 | TRBV18
TGCGCCAGCAGTGAGTCTAGCGGCCTCAACTACAATGAGCAGTTCTTC | CASSESSGLNYNEQFF | - | 16 | - | TRBJ2-1 | TRBV10-1
TGTGCCAGCAGCCCAGACAGTTCCATCTCCTACGAGCAGTACTTC | CASSPDSSISYEQYF | - | 15 | - | TRBJ2-7 | TRBV7-2
TGCGCCAGCAGCTTTGGACAGGTCCATAATTCACCCCTCCACTTT | CASSFGQVHNSPLHF | TRBD1 | 15 | - | TRBJ1-6 | TRBV5-1
TGTGCCATCAGCAAAGGGGGCATCTATGGCTACACCTTC | CAISKGGIYGYTF | TRBD1 | 13 | - | TRBJ1-2 | TRBV10-3
TGTGCCAGTCGTCAACCGGGACAGGCCTCTGGAAACACCATATATTTT | CASRQPGQASGNTIYF | TRBD1 | 16 | - | TRBJ1-3 | TRBV19
TGTGCCAGTGAAGGGGGCGCCAGGAATCAGCCCCAGCATTTT | CASEGGARNQPQHF | TRBD1 | 14 | few | TRBJ1-5 | TRBV19
TGCGCCAGCAGCCCCAGCGGCTTTTACTATGGCTACACCTTC | CASSPSGFYYGYTF | - | 14 | - | TRBJ1-2 | TRBV4-1
TGTGCCAGCAGTTTAAGGACAGGGGGGATTTTCGAGCAGTACTTC | CASSLRTGGIFEQYF | TRBD1 | 15 | - | TRBJ2-7 | TRBV27
TGTGCCAGCAGGCAGGACAGGGCGGGCAATCAGCCCCAGCATTTT | CASRQDRAGNQPQHF | TRBD1 | 15 | - | TRBJ1-5 | TRBV28
TGTGCCAGCAGCCGAAGGCGTGGGACATACTACAATGAGCAGTTCTTC | CASSRRRGTYYNEQFF | - | 16 | - | TRBJ2-1 | TRBV3-1/TRBV3-2
TGTGCCTGGAACCGGGGGAATGAGCAGTTCTTC | CAWNRGNEQFF | - | 11 | - | TRBJ2-1 | TRBV30
TGTGCCAGCAGTTACTCGCGGGGGCGCGGGAACACTGAAGCTTTCTTT | CASSYSRGRGNTEAFF | - | 16 | few | TRBJ1-1 | TRBV6-2/TRBV6-3
TGTGCCAGCAGCCCAGGACTAGCGGGAGGGGGGGTGGAAGAGACCCAGTACTTC | CASSPGLAGGGVEETQYF | TRBD2 | 18 | - | TRBJ2-5 | TRBV11-3
TGTGCCCACACACCCCGTTACACCGGGGAGCTGTTTTTT | CAHTPRYTGELFF | - | 13 | - | TRBJ2-2 | TRBV30
TGCGCCAGCAGCGGACAGCAGAAAAACTCCTACAATGAGCAGTTCTTC | CASSGQQKNSYNEQFF | - | 16 | - | TRBJ2-1 | TRBV4-1
TGCGCCAGCAGTCCCGGGGGGCAGGCCGTAGCTTTCTTT | CASSPGGQAVAFF | - | 13 | - | TRBJ1-1 | TRBV4-1
TGTGCCAGCAGCGTCGCGACAGGGCAATCCTACGAGCAGTACTTC | CASSVATGQSYEQYF | TRBD1 | 15 | - | TRBJ2-7 | TRBV9
TGCGCCAGCATGACGGGACAGGGGAATTCACGAACTGAAGCTTTCTTT | CASMTGQGNSRTEAFF | TRBD1 | 16 | - | TRBJ1-1 | TRBV5-1
TGTGCCTGGAGTGGACAATCCTACAATGAGCAGTTCTTC | CAWSGQSYNEQFF | - | 13 | - | TRBJ2-1 | TRBV30
TGTGCCAGTAGTCCTACCGGGACAGGGGGGAGGTCACCCCTCCACTTT | CASSPTGTGGRSPLHF | TRBD1 | 16 | many | TRBJ1-6 | TRBV19
TGTGCCAGCAGGGAGGTAATCGGGGTCGGTGAGCTGTTTTTT | CASREVIGVGELFF | - | 14 | - | TRBJ2-2 | TRBV6-5
TGTGCCAGCAGTTCCCCGGGACAGGGAAAGACCCAGTACTTC | CASSSPGQGKTQYF | TRBD1 | 14 | once | TRBJ2-5 | TRBV6-6
TGTGCCAGCAGTTTTCGGGGGACAGGCGTTTACTTC | CASSFRGTGVYF | TRBD1 | 12 | - | TRBJ2-7 | TRBV28
TGCGCCAGCAGCTTAACAGGCGACAATCAGCCCCAGCATTTT | CASSLTGDNQPQHF | - | 14 | - | TRBJ1-5 | TRBV5-1
TGTGCCAGTAGATCTCAGGGGGCGCATCAGCCCCAGCATTTT | CASRSQGAHQPQHF | TRBD1 | 14 | - | TRBJ1-5 | TRBV19
TGTGCCAGCAGCGTATCGGGCGGGAGGGATTCCTACAATGAGCAGTTCTTC | CASSVSGGRDSYNEQFF | TRBD2 | 17 | - | TRBJ2-1 | TRBV9
TGTGCCAGCAGCCAAGGCTGGGGGACAGTCTCCACGCACGAGCAGTACTTC | CASSQGWGTVSTHEQYF | TRBD1 | 17 | - | TRBJ2-7 | TRBV3-1/TRBV3-2
TGTGCCAGCAGCCTGACTACAGGGTACAACTATGGCTACACCTTC | CASSLTTGYNYGYTF | - | 15 | - | TRBJ1-2 | TRBV7-9